This T cell receptor beta chain was found in a study of T-cell memory formation after mild COVID-19 (dated by TCRdb to the early 2020s). Notes on the research overall: TCR sequence clusters from the two donors were found to be largely donor specific. In a couple of donors, T-cell clones that expanded and contracted after mild COVID-19 were tracked by sequencing TCRalpha and TCRbeta repertoires over time. Two young, previously healthy adult volunteers made up the cohort, one male and one female.

The sequencer listed for this sample is Illumina NovaSeq 6000. cDNA libraries for TCRalpha and TCRbeta were prepared by 5'RACE using constant-segment primers, with sample barcodes and unique molecular identifiers added. RNA was extracted from every sample with Trizol reagent. The libraries were amplified in two PCR steps, and the second step added a second sample barcode and Illumina TruSeq adapters. Sequencing of libraries was performed on an Illumina NovaSeq with 2 x 150 bp paired-end reads. The authors processed their data as follows. With migec v1.2.7, reads were demultiplexed and then collapsed into UMI-guided consensus sequences. With mixcr v2.1.11, UMI consensuses were aligned to TRA and TRB V and J templates and assembled into clonotypes. A clonotype was counted as expanded or contracted only when both edgeR and NoisET called the clonotype significant, with the noise models trained on biological replicates. For edgeR calls, a false discovery rate-adjusted p below 0.01 and a log2 fold-change threshold of 1 were applied. As an exploratory analysis of dynamics, max-normalized trajectories of the 1000 most abundant clonotypes were examined by PCA with hierarchical clustering. Each responding clone was given a CD4 or CD8 phenotype based on the CD4+ and CD8+ repertoires, which had been sequenced separately. TCRdb trimmed public reads at Q25 via fastp, called clones via MiXCR and kept in-frame beta chains. Rows are combined by CDR3 protein, so each entry shows the most common genes and DNA. In this record, the V and J calls reflect TCRdb's handling and not the investigators' own analysis. For this sample there are about 240,000 distinct CDR3 sequences; over 9% appear just once. The ten largest clones represent approximately 20% of the sample.

From its cysteine to its phenylalanine, the CDR3 spans 14 amino acids. The retained sequence is limited to the CDR3, 42 bases, with the frame set at the first base. V and J are truncated by 2 bases and 0 bases respectively, leaving an intervening sequence of 7 bases. From a lookup of the germline V gene, CDR1 and CDR2 are SGHTA and FQGNSA. Ficoll-Paque density gradient centrifugation was used to isolate PBMCs. Only a few counts were recorded for this clonotype. Its antigen is not yet known. Base-call qualities are not available, and no considerably larger clone is one nucleotide away. What the study reported, not specific to this receptor: Clones that contracted from day 15 to 85 showed balanced CD4/CD8 phenotypes, whereas a second wave of clones that expanded from day 15 to 37 leaned towards CD4+. Contracting CD4+ clones appeared mostly in the CM and EM memory subsets, whereas CD8+ clones were enriched in EMRA. Some responding clones were detected in pre-infection memory, which suggested that pre-existing cross-reactive memory T cells had joined the SARS-CoV-2 response. Only two mild cases were covered by the study, and larger cohorts that include severe cases with pre-infection samples were considered necessary. SARS-CoV-2 specificity was not confirmed for the second-wave clones peaking on day 37.

The receptor's source is a man between 18 and 35 years old who had mild COVID-19 (a few samples of this study predate the infection). The sample titles of this study are shuffled in the database, so cell type and time point are left out; the donor was told from shared clones. The sequencing sample was made of PBMCs or a T cell subset sorted from them (not recorded which). The rearrangement joined TRBV7-2 to TRBJ1-1; the D gene cannot be resolved reliably. The DNA sequence is as follows: TGTGCCAGCAGCTTAATGGCGGTGAACACTGAAGCTTTCTTT. It translates to CASSLMAVNTEAFF. Beyond the CDR3, the reference TRBV7-2 and TRBJ1-1 genes provide the residues; the full variable domain reads: GAGVSQSPSNKVTEKGKDVELRCDPISGHTALYWYRQSLGQGLEFLIYFQGNSAPDKSGLPSDRFSAERTGGSVSTLTIQRTQQEDSAVYLCASSLMAVNTEAFFGQGTRLTVV.